This T cell receptor (beta chain) originates from a study of cytomegalovirus exposure and HLA in healthy donors. General observations from the study: An analysis that came later showed most CMV-associated TCR beta chains appearing HLA-restricted. Excluded were some V segments that proved indistinguishable, including TRBV6-2 and TRBV6-3. A few chains linked to CMV were shown in vitro to be specific for CMV antigens.

Germline V gene lookup returns CDR1 SNHLY and CDR2 FYNNEI. The CDR3 totals 15 residues. V shed 7 bases, J shed 5 bases, and the junction held 11 bases outside the gene matches. PCR was performed using 60 Vbeta and 13 Jbeta primers. Clones were read by immunoSEQ multiplex PCR, and TCRdb kept only the in-frame ones, dropping some. The sample includes tens of thousands of clones, around 80% of them seen just once. With respect to this clone: Antigen: not known.

The sequence was obtained from a male donor in good health and CMV-seronegative. What was sequenced was PBMCs. The gene calls are TRBV2 and TRBJ1-1; 9 positions agree with TRBD1. CDR3 coding DNA: TGTGCCAGCACCCTGGGCCGGGACAGGGAGACTGAAGCTTTCTTT. Its translation is CASTLGRDRETEAFF.